This entry features one TCR beta chain sequence. Its target is unknown. The record originates from a study of cytomegalovirus exposure and HLA in healthy donors. Profiled with immunoSEQ multiplex PCR; TCRdb holds only in-frame clones, not every one. This repertoire shows 100,000 to 150,000 clones, roughly 88% found once; its top ten account for about 1.8%. The validation cohort, a group of 120 subjects, included the donors and was separate from the roughly 600-subject first cohort. Study-wide results and caveats: Three CMV-associated chains were confirmed in vitro to be specific for CMV antigens. Altogether, 164 TCR beta chains were recorded as cytomegalovirus-associated. Reported performance of the classifier showed diagnosis of cytomegalovirus status with high specificity and sensitivity.

The sample comprised PBMCs. This TCR was recovered from a man between 18 and 35 years old in good health and CMV-seronegative.

CDR3 in DNA: TGTGCCAGCACCCGATCGGGACAGTCCTACGAGCAGTACTTC. It codes for CASTRSGQSYEQYF. The gene calls are TRBV28 and TRBJ2-7, with 7 nucleotides matching TRBD1. V was clipped by 7 bases and J by 1 base; unmatched bases: 7. CDR3 length: 14 residues. CDR1 is MDHEN and CDR2 is SYDVKM in the germline V gene.